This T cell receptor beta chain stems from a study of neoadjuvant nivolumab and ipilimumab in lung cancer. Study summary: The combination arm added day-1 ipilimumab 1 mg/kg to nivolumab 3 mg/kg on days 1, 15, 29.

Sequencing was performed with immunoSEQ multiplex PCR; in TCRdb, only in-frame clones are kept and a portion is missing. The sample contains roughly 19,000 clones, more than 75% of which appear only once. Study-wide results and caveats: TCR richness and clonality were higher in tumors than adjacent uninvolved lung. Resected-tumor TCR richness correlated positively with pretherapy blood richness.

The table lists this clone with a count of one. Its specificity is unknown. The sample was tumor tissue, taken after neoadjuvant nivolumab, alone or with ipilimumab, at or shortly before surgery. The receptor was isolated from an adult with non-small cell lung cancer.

Here the CDR3 reads CASSLSQVSYNEQYF. Here the CDR3 DNA reads TGCGCCAGCAGCTTAAGCCAGGTCTCATACAACGAGCAGTACTTC. The genes are TRBV5-1 and TRBJ2-5; no reliable D call. TRBJ2-7 matches the DNA end more closely, so the J call is doubtful. Germline lookup yields CDR1 SGHRS and CDR2 YFSETQ. The CDR3 is made up of 15 amino acids.